This paragraph reports one TCR beta chain. While infection was still active, Seattle patients were enrolled and then followed longitudinally. V was trimmed by 3 bases and J by 0 bases, leaving 17 bases between them. Germline CDR1 and CDR2: MGHRA and YSYEKL. The length of the CDR3 is 18 residues. The data derive from a study of blood T cell repertoires in COVID-19. The overall study: COVID-19 samples, acute and convalescent, were from the United States, Italy and Spain. The cDNA or gDNA used as material had been derived from T cells, B-cell-depleted T cells, or PBMCs.

Per the study methods: Estimates of nucleated cell counts were drawn from the amplification of reference gene primers. The repertoire was sequenced with immunoSEQ multiplex PCR; TCRdb's copy has only in-frame clones and lacks some. D and trimming come from the DNA, and the V and J calls and clone size come from that table. The profile shows over 200,000 clones, about 83% of them singletons. The genes are TRBV4-1 and TRBJ1-4; perhaps TRBD1 as D (6 bases). This TCR was recovered from a woman aged 25 to 39 with COVID-19, enrolled during active disease. The sample comprised peripheral blood. CDR3 sequence (DNA): TGCGCCAGCAGCCATCCCCCCTGGACAGAAACAACTAATGAAAAACTGTTTTTT. Its protein is CASSHPPWTETTNEKLFF.